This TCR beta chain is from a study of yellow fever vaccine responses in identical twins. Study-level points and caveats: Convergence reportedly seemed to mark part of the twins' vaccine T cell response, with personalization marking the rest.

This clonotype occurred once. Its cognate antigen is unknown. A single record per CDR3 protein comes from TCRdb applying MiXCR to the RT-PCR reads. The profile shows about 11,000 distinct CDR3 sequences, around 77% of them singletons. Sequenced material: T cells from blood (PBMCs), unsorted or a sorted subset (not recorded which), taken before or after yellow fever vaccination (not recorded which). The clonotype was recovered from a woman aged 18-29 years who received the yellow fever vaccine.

DNA of the CDR3: TGCGCCAGCAGTCAATCGGCCCCTCATGGTAGCATTGGTGAGCAGTTCTTC. Protein product: CASSQSAPHGSIGEQFF. The chain joins TRBV23-1 to TRBJ2-1; no firm D call. TRBV23-1 is assigned to the ORF class and has an uncertain function. This CDR3 region has 17 residues. Trimming stripped 0 bases from V and 9 bases from J, with 21 bases between.